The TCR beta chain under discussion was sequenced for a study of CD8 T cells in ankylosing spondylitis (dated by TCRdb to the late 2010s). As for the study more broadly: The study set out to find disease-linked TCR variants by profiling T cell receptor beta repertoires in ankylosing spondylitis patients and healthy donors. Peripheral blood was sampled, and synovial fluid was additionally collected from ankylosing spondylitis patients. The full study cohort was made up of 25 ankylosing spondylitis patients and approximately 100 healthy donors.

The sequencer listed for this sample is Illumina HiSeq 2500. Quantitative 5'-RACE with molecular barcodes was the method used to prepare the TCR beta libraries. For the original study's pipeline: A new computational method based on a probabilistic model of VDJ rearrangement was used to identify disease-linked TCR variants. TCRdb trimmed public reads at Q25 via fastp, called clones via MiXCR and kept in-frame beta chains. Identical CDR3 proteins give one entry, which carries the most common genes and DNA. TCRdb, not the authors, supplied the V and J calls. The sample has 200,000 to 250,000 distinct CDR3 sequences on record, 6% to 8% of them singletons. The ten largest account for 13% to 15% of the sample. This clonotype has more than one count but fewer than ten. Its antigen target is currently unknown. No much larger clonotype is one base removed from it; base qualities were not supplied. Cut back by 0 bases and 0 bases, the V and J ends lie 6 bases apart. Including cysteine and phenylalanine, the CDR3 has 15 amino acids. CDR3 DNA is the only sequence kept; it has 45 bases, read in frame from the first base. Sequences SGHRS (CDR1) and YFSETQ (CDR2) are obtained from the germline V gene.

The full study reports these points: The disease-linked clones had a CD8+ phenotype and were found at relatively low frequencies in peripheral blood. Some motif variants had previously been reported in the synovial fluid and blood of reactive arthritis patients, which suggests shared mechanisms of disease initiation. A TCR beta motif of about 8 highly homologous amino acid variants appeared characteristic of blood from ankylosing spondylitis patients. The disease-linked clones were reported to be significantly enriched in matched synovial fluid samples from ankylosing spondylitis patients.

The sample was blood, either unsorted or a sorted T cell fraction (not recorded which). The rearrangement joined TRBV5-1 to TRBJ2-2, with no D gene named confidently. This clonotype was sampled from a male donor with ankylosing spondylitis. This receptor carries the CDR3 CASSLGPTNTGELFF. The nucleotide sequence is TGCGCCAGCAGCTTGGGGCCGACGAACACCGGGGAGCTGTTTTTT.